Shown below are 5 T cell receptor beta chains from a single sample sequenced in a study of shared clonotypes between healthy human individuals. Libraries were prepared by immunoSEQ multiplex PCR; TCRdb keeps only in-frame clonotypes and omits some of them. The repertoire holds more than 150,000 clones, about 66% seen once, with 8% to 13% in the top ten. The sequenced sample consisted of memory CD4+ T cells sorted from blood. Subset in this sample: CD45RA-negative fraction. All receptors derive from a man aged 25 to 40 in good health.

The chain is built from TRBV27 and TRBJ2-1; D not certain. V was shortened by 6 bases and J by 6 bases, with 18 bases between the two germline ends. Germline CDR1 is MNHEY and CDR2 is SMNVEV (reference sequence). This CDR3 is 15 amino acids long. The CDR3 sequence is CASRAFRISGNEQFF. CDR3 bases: TGTGCCAGCAGAGCGTTTCGAATCTCGGGCAATGAGCAGTTCTTC.

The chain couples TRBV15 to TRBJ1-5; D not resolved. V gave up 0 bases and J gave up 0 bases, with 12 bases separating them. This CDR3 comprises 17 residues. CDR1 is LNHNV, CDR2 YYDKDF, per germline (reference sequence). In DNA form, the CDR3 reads TGTGCCACCAGCAGAGAGTTCGACGGTGGTAGCAATCAGCCCCAGCATTTT. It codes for CATSREFDGGSNQPQHF.

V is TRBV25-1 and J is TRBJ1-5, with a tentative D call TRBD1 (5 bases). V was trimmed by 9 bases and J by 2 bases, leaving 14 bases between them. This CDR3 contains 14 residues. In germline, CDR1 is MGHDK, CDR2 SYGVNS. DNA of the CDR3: TGTGCCAGTCAGGGAAATACGGGCAATCAGCCCCAGCATTTT. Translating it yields CASQGNTGNQPQHF.

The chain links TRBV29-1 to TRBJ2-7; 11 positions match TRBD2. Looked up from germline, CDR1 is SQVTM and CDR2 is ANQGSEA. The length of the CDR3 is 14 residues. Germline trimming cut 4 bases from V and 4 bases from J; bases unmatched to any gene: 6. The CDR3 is CSVVLAGAKYEQYF. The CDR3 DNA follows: TGCAGCGTTGTACTAGCGGGAGCAAAGTACGAGCAGTACTTC.

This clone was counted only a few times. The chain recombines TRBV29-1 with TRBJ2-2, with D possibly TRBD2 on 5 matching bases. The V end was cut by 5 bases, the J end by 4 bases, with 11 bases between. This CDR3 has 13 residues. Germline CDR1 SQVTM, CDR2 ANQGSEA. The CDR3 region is CSVRESGTGELFF. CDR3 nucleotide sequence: TGCAGCGTTAGGGAGTCTGGCACCGGGGAGCTGTTTTTT.